These 10 T cell receptor beta chains were all obtained from the same sample, sequenced in a study of T cells in women clearing cervical HPV infection. Libraries were prepared by immunoSEQ multiplex PCR; TCRdb keeps only in-frame clonotypes and omits some of them. This sample's table has about 27,000 clones. The sample consisted of blood buffy coat. Receptor source: a woman between 18 and 70 years old with a cervical HPV16 infection that either progressed to CIN3+ or cleared (not recorded which).

In the case of this clone: The observed sequence ends 3 residues before the CDR3 terminus, with the missing tail filled in from the germline J gene. The gene calls are TRBV13 and TRBJ2-7, with 10 positions matching TRBD2. CDR3 size: 17 residues. In germline, CDR1 is PRHDT, CDR2 FYEKMQ (reference sequence). The V segment lost 8 bases and the J segment 3 bases; nucleotides outside the gene matches: 16. The CDR3 region is CASCDGVAGGLCYEQYF. The sequenced CDR3 bases are TGTGCCAGCTGTGATGGGGTAGCGGGGGGACTATGCTACGAG.

As to this clone: Coverage ceases 3 residues before the CDR3 finishes, and the germline J gene fills in the end. The chain joins TRBV12-3 or TRBV12-4 to TRBJ2-1, with 7 bases lining up with TRBD2. There are 15 residues in the CDR3. Trimming removed 2 bases from V and 5 bases from J; junction bases left unmatched: 6. The CDR3 here is CASSLRLADNNEQFF. The sequenced CDR3 bases are TGTGCCAGCAGTTTAAGGCTAGCGGATAACAATGAG.

A remark on this clone: The read stops 3 residues short of the end of the CDR3; the missing end is completed from the germline J gene. The chain is built from TRBV30 and TRBJ2-3, with 8 bases lining up with TRBD2. The CDR3 totals 15 residues. V lost 2 bases, J lost 0 bases, and 4 bases stayed unmatched. Germline CDR1 is GTSNPN and CDR2 is SVGIG (reference sequence). The sequenced part of the CDR3 DNA is TGTGCCTGGAGTACAATAGCGGGAAGCACAGATACG. Translation gives CAWSTIAGSTDT. Given in full, the CDR3 is CAWSTIAGSTDTQYF.

As concerns this clone: The read halts 3 residues ahead of the CDR3 end, with the missing end drawn from the germline J gene. The V gene is TRBV18, the J gene TRBJ1-3; 8 nucleotides align to TRBD1. Losses at the gene ends were 8 bases for V and 3 bases for J; bases not matched to a gene: 6. This CDR3 spans 14 amino acids. Per the germline V gene, CDR1 is KGHSH and CDR2 is LQKENI. CDR3 in amino acids: CASPAGGFGNTIYF. The CDR3 bases that were read are TGTGCCAGCCCAGCAGGGGGCTTTGGAAACACC.

As for this clone: The read terminates 3 residues ahead of where the CDR3 ends, so the germline J gene completes it. The genes are TRBV2 and TRBJ1-5; D is ambiguous. Trimming stripped 3 bases from V and 7 bases from J, with 13 bases between. Germline V lookup: CDR1 SNHLY, CDR2 FYNNEI. The CDR3 sequence is 14 residues long. The CDR3 spells CASSDHNTDQPQHF. The DNA read from the CDR3 is TGTGCCAGCAGTGACCACAACACAGACCAGCCC.

On this clone itself: The read halts 3 residues ahead of the CDR3 end, with the missing end drawn from the germline J gene. This chain uses TRBV5-1 with TRBJ1-1; TRBD1 matches at 8 bases. Germline CDR1 SGHRS, CDR2 YFSETQ. V dropped 3 bases and J dropped 3; count of bases not matched to a gene: 4. This CDR3 comprises 14 residues. CDR3 DNA (partial): TGCGCCAGCAGCTCTGGACAGGGTCACACTGAA. Translated: CASSSGQGHTE. The complete CDR3 sequence is CASSSGQGHTEAFF. Full variable domain (remainder filled in from reference TRBV5-1 and TRBJ1-1): KAGVTQTPRYLIKTRGQQVTLSCSPISGHRSVSWYQQTPGQGLQFLFEYFSETQRNKGNFPGRFSGRQFSNSRSEMNVSTLELGDSALYLCASSSGQGHTEAFFGQGTRLTVV.

About this clone: The CDR3 end falls 3 residues outside the read, so it is completed with the germline J gene. This chain links TRBV7-2 with TRBJ2-3; TRBD2 matches 8 bases. CDR3 length equals 14 residues. CDR1 and CDR2 from the germline V gene are SGHTA and FQGNSA. The CDR3 sequence: CASSHRTSWETQYF. The covered CDR3 bases are TGTGCCAGCAGCCACCGGACTAGCTGGGAGACG.

Turning to this clone: The CDR3 end is not reached by the read, which stops 3 residues before it; the germline J gene fills it in. The V and J genes are TRBV5-6 and TRBJ2-1; 10 positions match TRBD2. V dropped 0 bases and J dropped 6; count of bases not matched to a gene: 3. The CDR3 consists of 15 residues. Germline CDR1 reads SGHDT; CDR2 reads YYEEEE. CDR3 DNA, as far as it was read: TGTGCCAGCAGCTTGGTACTAGCGGGGATCAATGAG. This encodes CASSLVLAGINE. In full, the CDR3 is CASSLVLAGINEQFF.

Points on this clone: The read stops 3 residues short of the end of the CDR3; the missing end is completed from the germline J gene. The rearrangement uses TRBV7-9 and TRBJ2-1, with D tentatively TRBD2 (6 bases). The germline V and J ends were trimmed by 2 bases and 7 bases, with 15 bases remaining between them. The length of the CDR3 is 15 residues. The germline gives CDR1 SEHNR, CDR2 FQNEAQ (reference sequence). The CDR3 DNA, read in part, is TGTGCCAGCAGCTTACGTTCGGGAGAGGGGAATGAG. Amino acid sequence: CASSLRSGEGNE. The complete CDR3 sequence is CASSLRSGEGNEQFF. Variable domain in full (rest from reference TRBV7-9 and TRBJ2-1): DTGVSQNPRHKITKRGQNVTFRCDPISEHNRLYWYRQTLGQGPEFLTYFQNEAQLEKSRLLSDRFSAERPKGSFSTLEIQRTEQGDSAMYLCASSLRSGEGNEQFFGPGTRLTVL.

To note about this clone: From the germline J gene comes the end of the CDR3, since the read stops 3 residues before it. The chain combines TRBV6-4 with TRBJ1-1; D ambiguous. This CDR3 has 13 residues. The V and J ends lost 4 bases and 1 base respectively, with 7 bases between them. The germline CDR1 and CDR2 sequences are MRHNA and SNTAGT. The CDR3 is CASSVQENTEAFF. The CDR3 bases that were read are TGTGCCAGCAGTGTTCAGGAGAACACTGAA.